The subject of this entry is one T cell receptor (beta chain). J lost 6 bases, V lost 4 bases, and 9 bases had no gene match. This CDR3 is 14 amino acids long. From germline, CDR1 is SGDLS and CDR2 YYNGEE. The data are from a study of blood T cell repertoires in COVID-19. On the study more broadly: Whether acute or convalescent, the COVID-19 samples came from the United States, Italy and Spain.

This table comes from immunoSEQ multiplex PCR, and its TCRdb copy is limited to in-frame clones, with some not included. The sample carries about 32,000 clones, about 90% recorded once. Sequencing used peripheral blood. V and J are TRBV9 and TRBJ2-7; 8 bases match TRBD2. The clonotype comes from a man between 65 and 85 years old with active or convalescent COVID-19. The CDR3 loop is CASSPAPLAGEQYF. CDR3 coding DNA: TGTGCCAGCAGCCCAGCACCCCTAGCGGGCGAGCAGTACTTC. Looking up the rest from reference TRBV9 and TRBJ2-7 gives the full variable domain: DSGVTQTPKHLITATGQRVTLRCSPRSGDLSVYWYQQSLDQGLQFLIQYYNGEERAKGNILERFSAQQFPDLHSELNLSSLELGDSALYFCASSPAPLAGEQYFGPGTRLTVT.